The source of this T cell receptor (beta chain) is a study of persistence of HIV-infected CD4 T cells. Study findings and constraints: Within sorted populations, more oligoclonal TCRs accompanied more oligoclonal proviruses. Compared with CD3/CD28-stimulated cells, CMV- and Gag-responding cells showed lower TCRbeta richness.

This nonspecific control used anti-CD3/anti-CD28 bead stimulation of CD4+ T cells. CD4+ T cells upregulating both CD40 ligand and CD69 were sorted as responding cells. On this clone: Its antigen is still unknown.

The libraries were made with immunoSEQ version 4 in survey mode. Each sample used up to 1 ug genomic DNA diluted to approximately 10 ng/uL. Sequenced by immunoSEQ multiplex PCR; TCRdb stores in-frame clones only, minus some. The sample has about 45,000 clones, 90% to 95% seen once. Looked up from germline, CDR1 is MNHNS and CDR2 is SASEGT. V was shortened by 3 bases and J by 5 bases, with 8 bases between the two germline ends. The CDR3 loop spans 12 amino acids. Sequences were derived from CD4+ T cells sorted from PBMCs after roughly 18-hour stimulation, sampled from a patient who received antiretroviral therapy. V usage is TRBV6-1 and J usage is TRBJ2-7, with TRBD1 as a possible D gene (5 bases). This TCR derives from an adult man with HIV who was CMV-seropositive. This CDR3 reads CASSDRVNEQYF. The CDR3 coding sequence is TGTGCCAGCAGTGACAGGGTCAACGAGCAGTACTTC.